Listed here are 16 T cell receptor beta chains from one sample, sequenced in a study of T cell responses to AZD1222 COVID-19 vaccine. Here immunoSEQ multiplex PCR was the method, and the copy in TCRdb shows in-frame clones only, minus some. Found here are 95,000 to 150,000 clones, under 95% of them singletons; the top ten hold approximately 5.1%. The material was peripheral blood, obtained on day 0 of AZD1222 vaccination. Receptors were obtained from an adult in good health.

The V call is TRBV7-3, the J call TRBJ2-6; 9 positions match TRBD1. The CDR3 loop spans 19 amino acids. V gave up 5 bases and J gave up 0 bases; unmatched junction bases: 11. Germline lookup yields CDR1 SGHTA and CDR2 FQGTGA. Written as DNA, the CDR3 is TGTGCCAGCAGCCCTATTACGGGACAGGGCTTCTCTGGGGCCAACGTCCTGACTTTC. This sequence encodes CASSPITGQGFSGANVLTF.

V and J are TRBV3-1 (or the pseudogene TRBV3-2) and TRBJ1-2; possible D gene TRBD1, 6 bases. The CDR3 spans 13 residues. Germline V gene sequence: CDR1 LGHDT, CDR2 YNNKEL (reference sequence). The V end was cut by 5 bases, the J end by 5 bases, with 12 bases between. The CDR3 region is CASSGGGLYGYTF. The CDR3 nucleotides are TGTGCCAGCAGCGGGGGCGGGTTATATGGCTACACCTTC.

The chain couples TRBV5-1 to TRBJ2-7; D is uncertain. Germline V CDR1 and CDR2: SGHRS, YFSETQ. The V gene lost 2 bases and the J gene lost 3 bases, with 6 bases spanning the gap. The CDR3 totals 12 residues. The CDR3 spells CASSLDNYEQYF. The CDR3 nucleotides read TGCGCCAGCAGCTTAGACAACTACGAGCAGTACTTC.

The rearrangement links TRBV19 to TRBJ2-5; maybe TRBD2 (5 bases). The CDR3 covers 13 residues. Germline values: CDR1 LNHDA, CDR2 SQIVND (reference sequence). The V end lost 7 bases, the J end lost 3 bases, and 12 bases lay between the germline ends. The CDR3 protein is CASNRGIEETQYF. Written as DNA, the CDR3 is TGTGCCAGTAATCGGGGTATTGAAGAGACCCAGTACTTC. Full variable domain (remainder filled in from reference TRBV19 and TRBJ2-5): DGGITQSPKYLFRKEGQNVTLSCEQNLNHDAMYWYRQDPGQGLRLIYYSQIVNDFQKGDIAEGYSVSREKKESFPLTVTSAQKNPTAFYLCASNRGIEETQYFGPGTRLLVL.

The chain recombines TRBV4-2 with TRBJ1-1; D remains ambiguous. V was clipped by 1 base and J by 3 bases, with 15 bases between them. This CDR3 is 16 amino acids long. The germline V gene has CDR1 LGHNA and CDR2 YNFKEQ. CDR3 DNA sequence: TGTGCCAGCAGCCAAGTGAGCGCCACCGGAGACACTGAAGCTTTCTTT. It yields the protein CASSQVSATGDTEAFF.

The chain couples TRBV2 to TRBJ2-3; D is unclear. The V gene's germline CDR1 is SNHLY and CDR2 FYNNEI. V was pared by 1 base and J by 9 bases, with 8 bases between. CDR3 length equals 12 residues. The CDR3 reads CASSEDRRTQYF. The CDR3 DNA is TGTGCCAGCAGTGAAGATCGGCGGACGCAGTATTTT.

The V and J genes are TRBV28 and TRBJ2-7; the match to TRBD1 covers 11 bases. The ends lost 2 bases at V and 3 bases at J; junction bases unmatched: 6. Germline CDR1 is MDHEN and CDR2 is SYDVKM. This CDR3 comprises 16 residues. This chain's CDR3 is CASSLRTGGTGYEQYF. The CDR3 DNA is TGTGCCAGCAGTTTAAGGACAGGGGGCACGGGCTACGAGCAGTACTTC. Supplemented by reference TRBV28 and TRBJ2-7, the full variable domain reads DVKVTQSSRYLVKRTGEKVFLECVQDMDHENMFWYRQDPGLGLRLIYFSYDVKMKEKGDIPEGYSVSREKKERFSLILESASTNQTSMYLCASSLRTGGTGYEQYFGPGTRLTVT.

The chain links TRBV6-6 to TRBJ1-5; D gene unclear. Germline V lookup: CDR1 MNHNY, CDR2 SVGAGI (reference sequence). CDR3 length equals 13 residues. V was trimmed by 1 base and J by 6 bases, leaving 7 bases between them. CDR3 loop: CASSYFDSQPQHF. CDR3 nucleotide sequence: TGTGCCAGCAGTTACTTTGATAGTCAGCCCCAGCATTTT.

V gene TRBV27 combines with J gene TRBJ1-6, with D possibly being TRBD1 (5 bases). CDR3 length equals 13 residues. The germline V gene encodes CDR1 MNHEY and CDR2 SMNVEV (reference sequence). With 6 bases removed from V and 9 bases from J, the gap between germline ends came to 12 bases. This CDR3 is CASRTGLISPLHF. The CDR3 region has the DNA TGTGCCAGCAGAACAGGATTAATTTCACCCCTCCACTTT.

The chain links TRBV6-5 to TRBJ2-3; weak D call: TRBD1 (6 bases). The CDR3 is made up of 14 amino acids. From germline, CDR1 is MNHEY and CDR2 SVGAGI. Trimming shortened V by 9 bases and J by 4 bases, and 17 bases separated the two germline ends. CDR3 in amino acids: CASQETGLSDTQYF. Here the CDR3 DNA reads TGTGCCAGTCAGGAGACAGGTCTTTCAGATACGCAGTATTTT.

The V call is TRBV5-1, the J call TRBJ1-2; 8 nucleotides line up with TRBD1. There are 16 residues in the CDR3. Unmatched junction bases numbered 19, after V lost 7 bases and J lost 8 bases. Germline values: CDR1 SGHRS, CDR2 YFSETQ. CDR3 region: CASRSFVPQGAGGYTF. The CDR3 DNA follows: TGCGCCAGCCGCTCATTCGTTCCCCAGGGGGCAGGGGGCTACACCTTC.

The chain links TRBV19 to TRBJ2-5; 10 bases line up with TRBD1. This CDR3 is 14 amino acids long. Germline CDR1 LNHDA, CDR2 SQIVND (reference sequence). The V segment lost 7 bases and the J segment 5 bases; nucleotides outside the gene matches: 7. CDR3 coding DNA: TGTGCCAGTAAGGTGACAGGGGGCTTGGAGACCCAGTACTTC. Translation gives CASKVTGGLETQYF.

In the case of this clone: The identical CDR3 is also encoded by other nucleotide sequences in the sample. V gene TRBV3-1 (or the pseudogene TRBV3-2) combines with J gene TRBJ1-6; 8 nucleotides match TRBD1. CDR1 LGHDT and CDR2 YNNKEL come from the germline V gene (reference sequence). This CDR3 is built from 14 residues. V was clipped by 4 bases and J by 7 bases; unmatched bases: 3. The CDR3 bases are TGTGCCAGCAGCCCGGGACAGGTCAATTCACCCCTCCACTTT. Amino acids: CASSPGQVNSPLHF.

A single count supports this clone. The CDR3 coding sequence is TGCGCCAGCAGCTTGGATAGCGGGACAGGTCGGCCCGGGGAGCTGTTTTTT. As protein: CASSLDSGTGRPGELFF. The J gene is TRBJ2-2, the V gene TRBV5-1; possibly TRBD1 or TRBD2 for D (8 bases each). The CDR3 length is 17 residues. Between the trimmed V and J ends, which lost 0 bases and 6 bases, there was a span of 18 bases. Looked up from germline, CDR1 is SGHRS and CDR2 is YFSETQ.

This chain uses TRBV5-1 with TRBJ2-3, with D hard to call. V shed 0 bases and J shed 1 base, with 15 bases lying between them. The CDR3 covers 17 residues. Per germline, CDR1 SGHRS and CDR2 YFSETQ. The CDR3 coding sequence is TGCGCCAGCAGCTTGGGGTATCGGCAGAGCCGCACAGATACGCAGTATTTT. This encodes CASSLGYRQSRTDTQYF.

The chain recombines TRBV11-2 with TRBJ1-1; possibly TRBD1 for D (5 bases). Germline values: CDR1 SGHAT, CDR2 FQNNGV. The CDR3 runs to 17 residues. V was pared by 5 bases and J by 3 bases, with 22 bases between. The CDR3 bases are TGTGCCAGCAGCCATCCTGTGGGGGTCTGGGGTGACACTGAAGCTTTCTTT. Protein sequence: CASSHPVGVWGDTEAFF.